These 2 T cell receptor beta chains were sequenced from one sample in a study of blood T cells in healthy people across ages. Alongside a J-beta primer mix, a sample-barcoded 5' primer served in a second PCR lasting roughly 7 to 11 cycles. TCRdb passed the 5' RACE reads through MiXCR, listing each CDR3 protein once. The data hold 550,000 to 800,000 distinct CDR3 sequences, with 32% observed a single time. The sample consisted of blood. These TCRs come from an elderly woman in good health.

To note about this clonotype: This may arise from a read error, as a much more abundant clone is one base away. J is TRBJ2-3 and V is TRBV11-3; no firm D call. V lost 6 bases to trimming and J lost 4 bases, with 17 bases between them. Germline V lookup: CDR1 SGHNT, CDR2 YENEEA. The CDR3 sequence is 15 residues long. Here the CDR3 DNA reads TGTGCCAGCAGTCCTGGACCAGTCGAGGCAGATACGCAGTATTTT. Translated: CASSPGPVEADTQYF.

In its sample, this clonotype was seen many times. This rearrangement joins TRBV5-1 to TRBJ1-1, with 7 bases identical to TRBD1. Germline trimming cut 4 bases from V and 3 bases from J; bases unmatched to any gene: 9. The CDR3 runs to 15 residues. Germline loops: CDR1 SGHRS, CDR2 YFSETQ. CDR3 nucleotide sequence: TGCGCCAGCAGCGGAAGGGACAGCTTTGACACTGAAGCTTTCTTT. Protein product: CASSGRDSFDTEAFF.